The 12 T cell receptor beta chains listed next were all sequenced from one sample in a study of blood T cell repertoires in COVID-19. Sequencing was performed with immunoSEQ multiplex PCR; in TCRdb, only in-frame clones are kept and a portion is missing. Counted here are 18,000 or so clones, approximately 91% occurring once; the ten biggest clones make up roughly 10%. The sequenced sample consisted of peripheral blood. The receptors come from a man between 40 and 49 years old with active COVID-19.

The CDR3 nucleotides read TGTGCCAGCAGCCAATACCTGGCGGCTAGCAATCAGCCCCAGCATTTT. Its translation: CASSQYLAASNQPQHF. V and J are TRBV4-2 and TRBJ1-5; D unresolved. Trimming pared 2 bases from V and 0 bases from J, leaving 11 bases between. CDR1 is LGHNA, CDR2 YNFKEQ, per germline. CDR3 length: 16 amino acids.

The V gene is TRBV5-4, the J gene TRBJ2-3; 8 bases fit TRBD2. V lost 0 bases, J lost 1 base, and 1 base stayed unmatched. Germline V CDR1 and CDR2: SGHNT, YYREEE (reference sequence). There are 15 residues in the CDR3. DNA of the CDR3: TGTGCCAGCAGCTTGGCCGGGGGGGGCACAGATACGCAGTATTTT. Protein: CASSLAGGGTDTQYF.

The V call is TRBV6-2 or TRBV6-3, the J call TRBJ2-5, with 8 positions matching TRBD2. The trim removed 3 bases at V and 3 bases at J, leaving 3 bases unmatched. This CDR3 is built from 14 residues. Germline V gene sequence: CDR1 MNHEY, CDR2 SVGEGT. DNA for the CDR3: TGTGCCAGCAGTTATTTTAGCGGGAAAGAGACCCAGTACTTC. It translates to CASSYFSGKETQYF.

The chain links TRBV15 to TRBJ1-1; D uncertain. Trimming took off 0 bases at V and 7 bases at J, with 6 bases between the two ends. Germline CDR1 and CDR2: LNHNV and YYDKDF (reference sequence). CDR3 length: 12 residues. The CDR3 loop reads CATSRDRYEAFF. The CDR3 DNA sequence: TGTGCCACCAGCAGAGACAGGTATGAAGCTTTCTTT. The whole variable domain, filled in from reference TRBV15 and TRBJ1-1, reads DAMVIQNPRYQVTQFGKPVTLSCSQTLNHNVMYWYQQKSSQAPKLLFHYYDKDFNNEADTPDNFQSRRPNTSFCFLDIRSPGLGDTAMYLCATSRDRYEAFFGQGTRLTVV.

The V gene is TRBV19, the J gene TRBJ2-7; D is undetermined. V was shortened by 0 bases and J by 0 bases, with 9 bases between the two germline ends. The CDR3 is made up of 15 amino acids. Germline CDR1 is LNHDA and CDR2 is SQIVND (reference sequence). CDR3: CASSIDLRGSYEQYF. In DNA, the CDR3 is TGTGCCAGTAGTATAGATCTGAGAGGCTCCTACGAGCAGTACTTC.

The rearrangement joins TRBV6-6 to TRBJ1-1; tentatively, D is TRBD1 (5 bases). The germline CDR1 and CDR2 sequences are MNHNY and SVGAGI (reference sequence). V dropped 2 bases and J dropped 11 bases, with 15 bases sitting between them. CDR3 length: 13 residues. Here the CDR3 DNA reads TGTGCCAGCAGTTACATCACGGACACTGGGGCTTTCTTT. Translated: CASSYITDTGAFF.

V gene TRBV7-3 combines with J gene TRBJ2-5; TRBD1 agrees at 8 bases. CDR3 length: 14 residues. The germline gives CDR1 SGHTA, CDR2 FQGTGA. The junction had 6 bases not matched to a gene; V was cut back by 4 bases and J by 5 bases. CDR3 sequence reads: CASSSDRGGETQYF. The CDR3 DNA follows: TGTGCCAGCAGCTCAGACAGGGGCGGCGAGACCCAGTACTTC. The variable domain in full, with the rest retrieved from reference TRBV7-3 and TRBJ2-5, is GAGVSQTPSNKVTEKGKYVELRCDPISGHTALYWYRQSLGQGPEFLIYFQGTGAADDSGLPNDRFFAVRPEGSVSTLKIQRTERGDSAVYLCASSSDRGGETQYFGPGTRLLVL.

In its sample, this clone was seen a few times. Here the CDR3 DNA reads TGTGCCAGCAGTTCCAGGGGAGTAGCAGATACGCAGTATTTT. This codes for CASSSRGVADTQYF. This sequence joins TRBV27 and TRBJ2-3; TRBD1 is a possible D gene (6 bases). The CDR3 spans 14 residues. Germline V gene sequence: CDR1 MNHEY, CDR2 SMNVEV (reference sequence). Trimming took 4 bases from V and 4 from J, leaving 12 bases between them.

This chain joins TRBV19 and TRBJ1-5; a possible D gene is TRBD1 (6 bases). Trimming removed 5 bases at V and 11 bases at J, with 19 bases between. From germline, CDR1 is LNHDA and CDR2 SQIVND (reference sequence). There are 14 residues in the CDR3. The CDR3 spells CASSVDRASMSQHF. The CDR3 nucleotides read TGTGCCAGTAGTGTGGACAGAGCGAGTATGTCCCAGCATTTT.

The chain joins TRBV6-6 to TRBJ2-1; 10 positions agree with TRBD2. With 6 bases clipped from V and 6 bases from J, the junction kept 8 bases outside the gene matches. The germline V gene has CDR1 MNHNY and CDR2 SVGAGI (reference sequence). The CDR3 has 15 amino acids. This CDR3 reads CASRKPGLAFNEQFF. CDR3 nucleotide sequence: TGTGCCAGCAGGAAACCGGGACTAGCGTTCAATGAGCAGTTCTTC.

This rearrangement joins TRBV5-1 to TRBJ2-3; a possible D gene is TRBD2 (5 bases). The CDR3 spans 15 residues. Deletions cut 2 bases from V and 1 base from J, with 11 bases between. Germline CDR1 is SGHRS and CDR2 is YFSETQ. CDR3 loop: CASSFIRTGTDTQYF. The CDR3 DNA is TGCGCCAGCAGCTTCATAAGGACTGGCACAGATACGCAGTATTTT.

This clone is a singleton in its sample. The rearrangement uses TRBV18 and TRBJ1-2; 8 bases match TRBD1. Germline V gives CDR1 KGHSH, CDR2 LQKENI. Trimming took 2 bases from V and 2 from J; bases not matched to a gene: 4. This CDR3 is built from 15 residues. DNA for the CDR3: TGTGCCAGCTCACCAACCCAGGGGGCAAACTATGGCTACACCTTC. Residues: CASSPTQGANYGYTF.